This T cell receptor (beta chain) appears in the sequencing data of a study of CD8 T cells in Susac syndrome. For this clonotype: The target antigen is unknown.

Per the germline V gene, CDR1 is MDHEN and CDR2 is SYDVKM. V was pared by 7 bases and J by 5 bases, with 9 bases of the junction left unmatched. The CDR3 is 14 amino acids. Study outcomes and limitations: The study conceded that its TCR sequencing and HLA analysis involved relatively few individuals.

Reverse transcription of about 0.45 to 1 ug RNA used random hexamers. TCR beta CDR3 was amplified by immunoSEQ covering 54 Vbeta and 13 Jbeta. Using its own MiXCR run on the immunoSEQ multiplex PCR reads, TCRdb lists one record per CDR3 protein. This repertoire shows about 180,000 distinct CDR3 sequences, approximately 95% found once; its top ten account for less than 0.2%. The chain links TRBV28 to TRBJ2-7; 9 bases match TRBD2. The sequenced material came from CD8+ T cells from PBMCs. The receptor was derived from a human donor with multiple sclerosis. CDR3 amino acids: CASTPAGGVNEQYF. The CDR3 bases are TGTGCCAGCACCCCAGCGGGAGGCGTTAACGAGCAGTACTTC.